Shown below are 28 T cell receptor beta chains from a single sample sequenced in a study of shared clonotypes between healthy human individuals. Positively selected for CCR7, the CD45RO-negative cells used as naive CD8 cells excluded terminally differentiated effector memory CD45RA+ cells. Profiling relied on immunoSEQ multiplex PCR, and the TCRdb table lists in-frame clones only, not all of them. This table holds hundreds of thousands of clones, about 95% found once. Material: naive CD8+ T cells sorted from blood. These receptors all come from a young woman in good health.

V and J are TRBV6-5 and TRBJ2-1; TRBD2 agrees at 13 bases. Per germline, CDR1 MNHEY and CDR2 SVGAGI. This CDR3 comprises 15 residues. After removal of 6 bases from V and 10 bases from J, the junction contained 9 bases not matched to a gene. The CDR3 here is CASSVTSGRAQEQFF. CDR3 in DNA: TGTGCCAGCAGCGTTACTAGCGGGAGGGCCCAAGAGCAGTTCTTC.

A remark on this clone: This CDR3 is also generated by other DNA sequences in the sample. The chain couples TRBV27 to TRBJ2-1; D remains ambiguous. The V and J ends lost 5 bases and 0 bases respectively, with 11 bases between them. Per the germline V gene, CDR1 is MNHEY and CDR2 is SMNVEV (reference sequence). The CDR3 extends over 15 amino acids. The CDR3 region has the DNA TGTGCCAGCAGTCCCACCCTAAGCTCCTACAATGAGCAGTTCTTC. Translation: CASSPTLSSYNEQFF.

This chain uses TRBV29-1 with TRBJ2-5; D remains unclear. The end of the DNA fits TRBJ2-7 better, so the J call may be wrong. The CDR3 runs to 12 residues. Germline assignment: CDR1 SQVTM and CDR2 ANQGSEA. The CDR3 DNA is TGCAGCGTTCTTACTCAAACCTACGAGCAGTACTTC. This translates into CSVLTQTYEQYF.

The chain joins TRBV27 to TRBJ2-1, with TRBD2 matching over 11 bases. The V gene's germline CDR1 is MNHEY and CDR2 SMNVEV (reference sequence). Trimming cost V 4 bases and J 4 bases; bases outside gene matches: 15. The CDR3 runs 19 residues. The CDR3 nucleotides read TGTGCCAGCAGTTATTTCTATCGGGAGACTAGCGGGGATTACAATGAGCAGTTCTTC. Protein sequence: CASSYFYRETSGDYNEQFF.

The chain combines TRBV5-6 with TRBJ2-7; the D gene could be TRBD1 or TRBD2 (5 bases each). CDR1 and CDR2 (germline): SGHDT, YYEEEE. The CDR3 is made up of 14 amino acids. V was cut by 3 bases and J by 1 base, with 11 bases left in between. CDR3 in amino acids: CASSSGTTSYEQYF. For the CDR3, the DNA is TGTGCCAGCAGCTCCGGGACCACATCCTACGAGCAGTACTTC.

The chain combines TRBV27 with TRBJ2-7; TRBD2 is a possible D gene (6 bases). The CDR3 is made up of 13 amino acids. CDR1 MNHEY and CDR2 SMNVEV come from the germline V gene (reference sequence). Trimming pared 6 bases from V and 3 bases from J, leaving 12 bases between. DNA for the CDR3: TGTGCCAGCAGCTTTGCGGGAATCTACGAGCAGTACTTC. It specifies CASSFAGIYEQYF.

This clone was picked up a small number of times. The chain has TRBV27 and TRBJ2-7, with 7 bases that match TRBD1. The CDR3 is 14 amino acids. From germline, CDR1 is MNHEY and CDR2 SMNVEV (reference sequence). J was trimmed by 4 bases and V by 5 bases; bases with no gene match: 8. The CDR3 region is CASSLDRARYEQYF. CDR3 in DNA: TGTGCCAGCAGTCTCGACAGGGCAAGGTACGAGCAGTACTTC.

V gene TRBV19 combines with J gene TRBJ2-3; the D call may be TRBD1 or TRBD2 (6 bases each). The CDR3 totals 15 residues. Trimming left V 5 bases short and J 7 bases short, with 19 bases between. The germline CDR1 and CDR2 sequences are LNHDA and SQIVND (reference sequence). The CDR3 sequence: CASSYSGTGAYTQYF. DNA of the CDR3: TGTGCCAGTAGTTACTCCGGGACGGGGGCTTATACGCAGTATTTT.

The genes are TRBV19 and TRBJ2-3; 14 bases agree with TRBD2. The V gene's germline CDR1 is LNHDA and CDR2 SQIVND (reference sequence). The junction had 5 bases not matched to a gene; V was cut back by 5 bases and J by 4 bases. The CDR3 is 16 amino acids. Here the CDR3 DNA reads TGTGCCAGTAGTGTCGGGACTAGCGGGAGTGCAGATACGCAGTATTTT. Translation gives CASSVGTSGSADTQYF.

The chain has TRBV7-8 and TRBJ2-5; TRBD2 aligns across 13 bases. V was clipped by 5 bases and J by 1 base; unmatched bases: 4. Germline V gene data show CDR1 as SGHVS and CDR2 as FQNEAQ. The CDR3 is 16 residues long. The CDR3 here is CASSPGLAGVQETQYF. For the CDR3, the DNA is TGTGCCAGCAGCCCCGGACTAGCGGGAGTCCAAGAGACCCAGTACTTC.

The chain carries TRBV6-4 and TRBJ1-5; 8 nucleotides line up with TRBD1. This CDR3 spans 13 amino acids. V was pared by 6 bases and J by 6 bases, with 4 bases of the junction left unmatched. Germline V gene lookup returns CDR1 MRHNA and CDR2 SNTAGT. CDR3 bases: TGTGCCAGCAGCCAGGGGGCCGGTCAGCCCCAGCATTTT. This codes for CASSQGAGQPQHF.

The DNA of the CDR3 is TGCGCCAGCAGCCAAGATGGTGGCTATGGCTACACCTTC. This sequence encodes CASSQDGGYGYTF. The chain recombines TRBV4-1 with TRBJ1-2; no clear D. The CDR3 is made up of 13 amino acids. CDR1 is MGHRA and CDR2 is YSYEKL in the germline V gene. V lost 0 bases and J lost 4, with 6 bases in between.

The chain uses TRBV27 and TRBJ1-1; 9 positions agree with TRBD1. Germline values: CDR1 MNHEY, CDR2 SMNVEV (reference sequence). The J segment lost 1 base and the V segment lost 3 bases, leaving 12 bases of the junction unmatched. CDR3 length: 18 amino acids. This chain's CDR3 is CASSLGGGTGTGNTEAFF. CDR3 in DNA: TGTGCCAGCAGTTTGGGTGGGGGGACAGGGACTGGGAACACTGAAGCTTTCTTT.

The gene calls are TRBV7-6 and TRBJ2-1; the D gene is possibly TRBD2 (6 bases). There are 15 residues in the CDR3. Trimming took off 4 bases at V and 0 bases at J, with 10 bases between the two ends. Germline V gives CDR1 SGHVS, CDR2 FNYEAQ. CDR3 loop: CASSSREISYNEQFF. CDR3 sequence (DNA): TGTGCCAGCAGCTCACGGGAGATCTCCTACAATGAGCAGTTCTTC.

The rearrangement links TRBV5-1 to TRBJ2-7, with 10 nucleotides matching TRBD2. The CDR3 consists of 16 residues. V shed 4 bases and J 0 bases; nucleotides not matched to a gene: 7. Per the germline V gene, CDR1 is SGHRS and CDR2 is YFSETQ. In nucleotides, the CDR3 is TGCGCCAGCAGCCCAAGTCCTAGCGGGAGCTCCTACGAGCAGTACTTC. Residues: CASSPSPSGSSYEQYF.

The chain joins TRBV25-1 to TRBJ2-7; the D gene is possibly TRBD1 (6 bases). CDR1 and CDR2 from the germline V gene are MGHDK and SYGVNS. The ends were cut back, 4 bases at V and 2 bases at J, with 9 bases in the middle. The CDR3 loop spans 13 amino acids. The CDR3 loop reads CASSATGTYEQYF. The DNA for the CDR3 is TGTGCCAGCAGTGCCACAGGGACCTACGAGCAGTACTTC.

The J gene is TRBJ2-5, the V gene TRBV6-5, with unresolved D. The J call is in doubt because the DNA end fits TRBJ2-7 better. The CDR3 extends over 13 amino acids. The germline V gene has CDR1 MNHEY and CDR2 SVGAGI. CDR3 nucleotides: TGTGCCAGCAGTTACTCGGAGTACTACGAGCAGTACTTC. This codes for CASSYSEYYEQYF.

The CDR3 sequence is CSVEAGQNGGYTF. The CDR3, as DNA: TGCAGCGTTGAGGCGGGTCAGAACGGTGGCTACACCTTC. The chain links TRBV29-1 to TRBJ1-2; D is unclear. Germline assignment: CDR1 SQVTM and CDR2 ANQGSEA. The ends were cut back, 3 bases at V and 7 bases at J, with 15 bases in the middle. The CDR3 consists of 13 residues.

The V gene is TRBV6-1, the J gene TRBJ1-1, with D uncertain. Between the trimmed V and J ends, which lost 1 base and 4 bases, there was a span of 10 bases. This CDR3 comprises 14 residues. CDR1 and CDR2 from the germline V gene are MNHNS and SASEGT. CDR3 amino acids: CASSEGTWGTEAFF. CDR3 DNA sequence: TGTGCCAGCAGTGAAGGGACTTGGGGCACTGAAGCTTTCTTT.

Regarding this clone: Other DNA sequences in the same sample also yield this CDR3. This CDR3 reads CASSSGGNQPQHF. CDR3 sequence (DNA): TGTGCCAGCAGTTCAGGAGGGAACCAGCCCCAGCATTTT. The rearrangement uses TRBV28 and TRBJ1-5; the D is unclear. The germline V gene encodes CDR1 MDHEN and CDR2 SYDVKM. V was pared by 4 bases and J by 7 bases, with 11 bases between. The CDR3 length is 13 residues. The complete variable domain, with remaining parts taken from reference TRBV28 and TRBJ1-5, reads DVKVTQSSRYLVKRTGEKVFLECVQDMDHENMFWYRQDPGLGLRLIYFSYDVKMKEKGDIPEGYSVSREKKERFSLILESASTNQTSMYLCASSSGGNQPQHFGDGTRLSIL.

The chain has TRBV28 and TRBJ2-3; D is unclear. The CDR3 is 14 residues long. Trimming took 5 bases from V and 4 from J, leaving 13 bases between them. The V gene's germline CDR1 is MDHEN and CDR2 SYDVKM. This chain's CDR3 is CASSPLYEADTQYF. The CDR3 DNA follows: TGTGCCAGCAGTCCCCTCTACGAGGCAGATACGCAGTATTTT.

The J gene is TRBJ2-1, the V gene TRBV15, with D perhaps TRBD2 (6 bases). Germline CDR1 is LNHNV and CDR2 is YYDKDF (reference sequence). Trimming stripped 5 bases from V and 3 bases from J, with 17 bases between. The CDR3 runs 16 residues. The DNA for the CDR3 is TGTGCCACCAGCTTAAAGGGAGGACATGGCTACAATGAGCAGTTCTTC. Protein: CATSLKGGHGYNEQFF.

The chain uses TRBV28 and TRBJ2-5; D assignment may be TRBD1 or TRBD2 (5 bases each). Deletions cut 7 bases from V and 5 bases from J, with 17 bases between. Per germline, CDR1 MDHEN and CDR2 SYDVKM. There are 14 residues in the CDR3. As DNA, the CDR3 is TGTGCCAGCATACCACGAGGGGCCCGGGAGACCCAGTACTTC. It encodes CASIPRGARETQYF.

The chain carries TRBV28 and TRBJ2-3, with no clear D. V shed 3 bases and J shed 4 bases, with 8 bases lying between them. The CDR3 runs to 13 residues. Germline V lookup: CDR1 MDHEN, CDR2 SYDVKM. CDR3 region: CASSFYPPDTQYF. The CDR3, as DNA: TGTGCCAGCAGTTTTTACCCTCCAGATACGCAGTATTTT.

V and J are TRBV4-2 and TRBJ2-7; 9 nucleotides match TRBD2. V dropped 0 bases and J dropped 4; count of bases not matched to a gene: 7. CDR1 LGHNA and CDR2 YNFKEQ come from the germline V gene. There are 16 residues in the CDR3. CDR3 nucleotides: TGTGCCAGCAGCCAAGAAGCGCTAGCGGGAATATACGAGCAGTACTTC. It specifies CASSQEALAGIYEQYF.

In DNA form, the CDR3 reads TGTGCCAGCAGCTTAGAGGACAGCCACCAAGAGACCCAGTACTTC. Protein product: CASSLEDSHQETQYF. The chain carries TRBV5-4 and TRBJ2-5; TRBD1 is a possible D gene (6 bases). The CDR3 is 15 residues long. Germline loops: CDR1 SGHNT, CDR2 YYREEE (reference sequence). Trimming left V 2 bases short and J 0 bases short, with 11 bases between.

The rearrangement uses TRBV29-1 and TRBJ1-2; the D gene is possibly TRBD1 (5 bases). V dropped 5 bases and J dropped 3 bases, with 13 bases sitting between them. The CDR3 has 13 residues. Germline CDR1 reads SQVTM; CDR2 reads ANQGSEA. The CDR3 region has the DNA TGCAGCGTTATAGACAGTTCCGACTATGGCTACACCTTC. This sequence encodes CSVIDSSDYGYTF.

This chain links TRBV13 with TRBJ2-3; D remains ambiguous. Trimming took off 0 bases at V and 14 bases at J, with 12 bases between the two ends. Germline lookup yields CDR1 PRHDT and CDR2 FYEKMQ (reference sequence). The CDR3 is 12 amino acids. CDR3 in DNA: TGTGCCAGCAGCTTAGGCGGCTCGGGTTGGTATTTT. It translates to CASSLGGSGWYF.